The rows below give T cell receptor beta chains drawn from one sample of a study of graft-versus-host responses after intestinal transplantation. Method: immunoSEQ multiplex PCR; TCRdb's copy keeps in-frame clones and lacks some. Counted here are fewer than 25,000 clones, approximately 83% occurring once; the ten biggest clones make up approximately 0.87%. The source was PBMCs, collected nearly 470 days after intestinal transplant. The receptors here all came from a human patient who received an intestinal transplant, so some T cells may come from the graft donor. Both conserved end residues are part of each CDR3. Each record gives: J gene, clone size, D gene, V gene, CDR3 protein, CDR3 DNA. D genes are given only for firm matches. Size is omitted from some rows. Given values are once, few, many or a class for expanded clones.

TRBJ1-4,.,TRBD1,TRBV5-6,CASSPGDSNEKLFF,TGTGCCAGCAGCCCCGGGGACAGCAATGAAAAACTGTTTTTT
TRBJ2-2,.,TRBD1,TRBV5-1,CASSLDIYRGPPGELFF,TGCGCCAGCAGCTTGGATATTTACAGGGGGCCGCCCGGGGAGCTGTTTTTT
TRBJ2-7,.,.,TRBV2,CASQTWDEQYF,TGTGCCAGCCAGACTTGGGACGAGCAGTACTTC
TRBJ2-7,once,TRBD1,TRBV28,CASSLATGLGYEQYF,TGTGCCAGCAGTTTAGCGACAGGGCTCGGTTACGAGCAGTACTTC
TRBJ2-2,.,.,TRBV5-1,CASSPNTGTTGELFF,TGCGCCAGCAGCCCAAATACAGGGACCACCGGGGAGCTGTTTTTT
TRBJ2-5,.,TRBD2,TRBV7-7,CASSLSAGGPRETQYF,TGTGCTAGCAGCTTATCAGCGGGAGGGCCTAGGGAGACCCAGTACTTC
TRBJ2-3,.,TRBD2,TRBV5-1,CASSLTSKDTQYF,TGCGCCAGCAGCCTGACTAGCAAGGATACGCAGTATTTT
TRBJ2-7,.,.,TRBV29-1,CSACLYEQYF,TGCAGCGCTTGTTTGTACGAGCAGTACTTC
TRBJ2-7,.,TRBD1,TRBV28,CASSSGTGDVRQYF,TGTGCCAGCAGTTCCGGGACAGGGGATGTCCGGCAGTACTTC
TRBJ1-3,.,.,TRBV6-5,CASSYSTFGNTIYF,TGTGCCAGCAGTTACTCGACTTTTGGAAACACCATATATTTT
TRBJ1-4,few,.,TRBV7-9,CASSSTNEKLFF,TGTGCCAGCAGCTCGACGAATGAAAAACTGTTTTTT
TRBJ2-2,few,TRBD1,TRBV5-1,CASSFGQGARTGELFF,TGCGCCAGCAGCTTCGGCCAGGGGGCGAGGACCGGGGAGCTGTTTTTT
TRBJ2-2,.,.,TRBV5-4,CASSWAGNPGELFF,TGTGCCAGCAGCTGGGCAGGGAATCCCGGGGAGCTGTTTTTT
TRBJ2-7,.,TRBD2,TRBV7-9,CASTRLAEDEQYF,TGTGCCAGCACTCGACTAGCGGAAGACGAGCAGTACTTC
TRBJ2-7,few,.,TRBV5-6,CASSPWEGGNEQYF,TGTGCCAGCAGCCCTTGGGAGGGGGGCAACGAGCAGTACTTC
TRBJ2-3,few,.,TRBV4-2,CASSLRRSTEDTQYF,TGTGCCAGCAGCCTCCGACGGTCCACGGAGGATACGCAGTATTTT
TRBJ2-5,.,.,TRBV18,CASSPLGGLVQETQYF,TGTGCCAGCTCACCCCTCGGGGGACTCGTTCAAGAGACCCAGTACTTC
TRBJ2-3,.,.,TRBV18,CASSGRASTDTQYF,TGTGCCAGCTCAGGGCGGGCTAGTACAGATACGCAGTATTTT
TRBJ2-5,.,.,TRBV6-5,CASSYVVKGGETQYF,TGTGCCAGCAGTTACGTAGTAAAGGGGGGGGAGACCCAGTACTTC
TRBJ1-6,.,.,TRBV14,CASSQAQAPGAPLHF,TGTGCCAGCAGCCAAGCTCAGGCCCCGGGGGCACCCCTCCACTTT
TRBJ1-1,.,.,TRBV6-5,CASITPAEAFF,TGTGCCAGCATCACGCCAGCTGAAGCTTTCTTT
TRBJ1-2,few,.,TRBV28,CASCTQGQEDGYTF,TGTGCCAGCTGTACCCAGGGGCAGGAGGATGGCTACACCTTC
TRBJ1-5,.,.,TRBV6-5,CASTRRTGNQPQHF,TGTGCCAGCACCAGACGGACAGGCAATCAGCCCCAGCATTTT
TRBJ2-2,.,TRBD1,TRBV10-1,CASSYPDRGRHRGAVF,TGCGCCAGCAGTTACCCTGACAGGGGTAGACACCGGGGAGCTGTTTTT
TRBJ1-1,few,.,TRBV6-6,CAIRTETEAFF,TGTGCCATTCGGACGGAGACTGAAGCTTTCTTT
TRBJ2-1,.,TRBD2,TRBV30,CAWKGRGSPTEFF,TGTGCCTGGAAAGGTCGCGGGAGCCCCACAGAGTTCTTC
TRBJ2-7,.,TRBD1,TRBV6-5,CASSLDRVGYEQYF,TGTGCCAGCAGTCTAGACAGGGTGGGCTACGAGCAGTACTTC
TRBJ1-2,once,TRBD1,TRBV18,CASSPQYRDRGFDGYTF,TGTGCCAGCTCACCACAGTACCGGGACAGGGGTTTTGATGGCTACACCTTC
TRBJ2-3,.,.,TRBV5-1,CASTDRVEGDTQYF,TGCGCCAGCACCGATAGGGTAGAGGGGGATACGCAGTATTTT
TRBJ2-3,.,.,TRBV21-1,CASSQRRAAYKGGTQYF,TGTGCCAGCAGTCAAAGAAGGGCAGCCTATAAGGGAGGTACGCAGTATTTT
TRBJ2-7,.,.,TRBV11-2,CASSLGPGPIYEQYF,TGTGCCAGCAGCTTAGGGCCGGGGCCGATCTACGAGCAGTACTTC
TRBJ1-1,.,.,TRBV19,CASNLIPNTEAFF,TGTGCCAGTAATTTGATTCCGAACACTGAAGCTTTCTTT
TRBJ2-7,.,.,TRBV6-5,CASSYGCGGTPLKYF,TGTGCCAGCAGTTACGGGTGTGGGGGGACCCCTCTAAAGTACTTC